The 8 T cell receptor beta chains below all came from one sample that was sequenced in a study of T-cell memory formation after mild COVID-19. TCRdb passed the 5' RACE reads through MiXCR, listing each CDR3 protein once. The sample gives hundreds of thousands of distinct CDR3 sequences, approximately 20% of which show up once; roughly an eighth is in the top ten. Input material: PBMCs or a T cell subset sorted from them (not recorded which). These receptors were taken from an adult woman who had mild COVID-19 (a few samples of this study predate the infection). Cell type and time point are not known.

J is TRBJ2-1 and V is TRBV30, with D unresolved. CDR3 size: 12 residues. Germline values: CDR1 GTSNPN, CDR2 SVGIG (reference sequence). Trimming shortened V by 0 bases and J by 10 bases, and 10 bases separated the two germline ends. The CDR3 DNA reads as TGTGCCTGGAGTGTGTCGATATACGAGCAGTTCTTC. It translates to CAWSVSIYEQFF.

The rearrangement links TRBV20-1 to TRBJ2-1; TRBD2 agrees at 7 bases. CDR1 DFQATT and CDR2 SNEGSKA come from the germline V gene (reference sequence). The CDR3 covers 14 residues. V shed 7 bases, J shed 0 bases, and the junction held 6 bases outside the gene matches. As DNA, the CDR3 is TGCAGTGGATACGGGGGGAGCTCCTACAATGAGCAGTTCTTC. Amino acids: CSGYGGSSYNEQFF.

This clonotype has more than one count but fewer than ten. This chain links TRBV15 with TRBJ2-5, with D perhaps TRBD1 or TRBD2 (5 bases each). CDR1 and CDR2 (germline): LNHNV, YYDKDF (reference sequence). The V end lost 6 bases, the J end lost 2 bases, and 13 bases lay between the germline ends. This CDR3 is built from 14 residues. The CDR3 region has the DNA TGTGCCACCAGGCCCGGGACGATGCAAGAGACCCAGTACTTC. Translating it yields CATRPGTMQETQYF.

There are a few counts of this clonotype. CDR3 sequence reads: CASSSGDRLMNTEAFF. The CDR3 DNA reads TGCGCCAGCAGCTCCGGGGACAGGCTCATGAACACTGAAGCTTTCTTT. This rearrangement joins TRBV5-1 to TRBJ1-1; 8 nucleotides align to TRBD1. V lost 3 bases to trimming and J lost 0 bases; unmatched junction nucleotides: 7. Germline V lookup: CDR1 SGHRS, CDR2 YFSETQ. This CDR3 region has 16 residues.

This clonotype was counted between two and nine times. The chain recombines TRBV9 with TRBJ1-1; TRBD1 agrees at 11 bases. Germline assignment: CDR1 SGDLS and CDR2 YYNGEE. The CDR3 length is 14 residues. Trimming cost V 3 bases and J 6 bases; bases outside gene matches: 4. CDR3: CASSAGDRGAEAFF. CDR3 DNA sequence: TGTGCCAGCAGCGCCGGGGACAGGGGGGCTGAAGCTTTCTTT.

This clonotype was picked up many times. The chain employs TRBV7-2 and TRBJ2-7, with 8 nucleotides matching TRBD2. The CDR3 loop spans 14 amino acids. CDR1 SGHTA and CDR2 FQGNSA come from the germline V gene. V was pared by 5 bases and J by 0 bases, with 3 bases of the junction left unmatched. The CDR3 here is CASSPSGLSYEQYF. The CDR3 DNA is TGTGCCAGCAGCCCTAGCGGGCTCTCCTACGAGCAGTACTTC.

The chain links TRBV5-6 to TRBJ1-3; 8 nucleotides line up with TRBD1. Germline V gene sequence: CDR1 SGHDT, CDR2 YYEEEE. Trimming removed 1 base from V and 4 bases from J; junction bases left unmatched: 4. CDR3 length equals 15 residues. CDR3 nucleotides: TGTGCCAGCAGCTTGACGACAGGGGCCGGAAACACCATATATTTT. Its translation: CASSLTTGAGNTIYF.

This rearrangement joins TRBV29-1 to TRBJ2-7; D is possibly TRBD1 (5 bases). CDR3 length: 14 residues. Deletions cut 0 bases from V and 7 bases from J, with 16 bases between. Germline-derived CDR1 and CDR2 are SQVTM and ANQGSEA. This CDR3 reads CSVEELPGHGEQYF. The CDR3 DNA reads TGCAGCGTTGAAGAGTTGCCAGGGCACGGAGAGCAGTACTTC.